The sequence of this T cell receptor beta chain was determined in a study of blood T cells in healthy people across ages (dated by TCRdb to about 2015). Regarding the study in general: Template switching captured roughly one uniquely barcoded TCR beta cDNA molecule per two T cells in model experiments. Using the same blood draw, the study looked at two additional independent replicas of 1 million unique cDNA reads for two donors, one aged 18 to 30 and the other aged 80 or older. Donors of different ages were randomly distributed across sequencing lanes to avoid experimental bias. Using deep sequencing normalized with unique cDNA molecular identifiers, the study measured how TCR beta repertoire diversity changes with age. The donors were divided into four age groups: young (average approximately 15 years), middle-aged (about 40), aged (around 67) and long-lived (about 79). Broader findings and caveats from the paper: Compared with the aged group, more naive CD4+ T cells, fewer expanded clones and increased TCR diversity were shown by the long-lived group, suggesting age selection. As age increased, observed TCR beta diversity per million T cells dropped in a roughly linear way, and a significant reduction was already evident by age 40. Donor CMV infection status was unknown, potentially confounding age-related changes in expanded clonotypes. The percentage of naive T cells measured by flow cytometry correlated strongly with observed TCR beta diversity. Estimates of total diversity based on one million sequenced T cells were regarded as lower bounds and as underestimates. Bulk unsorted PBMC profiling prevented conclusive comparison of naive and antigen-experienced compartments.

Systemically healthy Caucasian individuals from Russia, 35 to 50 in total and aged roughly 6 to 100 years, were included as donors. Each donor gave 9.5 to 10 milliliters of peripheral blood, drawn into EDTA-treated Vacutainer tubes. PBMCs were isolated by Ficoll-Paque density-gradient centrifugation, with at least 6.5 million obtained per sample. Total RNA, at least 6 micrograms per sample, was extracted from PBMCs with Trizol reagent. For every donor, flow cytometry on a PBMC aliquot measured the percentage of naive CD45RAhigh/CD27high T cells. The library was generated by 5' RACE. TCRdb lists the instrument as Illumina HiSeq 2500. The second PCR ran for roughly 7 to 11 cycles and used a J-beta primer mix along with a sample-barcoded 5' primer. A template-switch 5' adaptor carrying 12 random nucleotides introduced a unique molecular identifier onto each TCR beta cDNA molecule. At least 2.5 million CDR3-containing paired-end reads were obtained from each sample. All of the RNA was converted into first-strand cDNA using the Mint cDNA synthesis kit, with a TRBC-specific oligonucleotide serving as the primer. All cDNA was treated with uracil-DNA glycosylase and then went through a first 18-cycle PCR with the universal primers M1SS and BC2_uni_R. On the authors' methods: Normalization of each sample was performed by random selection of 1 million high-quality reads, each carrying a distinct molecular identifier. Instead of being binned into consensus sequences, reads with shared molecular identifiers were discarded. MiTCR, set to a Q25 quality threshold and the strictest error-elimination algorithm, was used for CDR3 identification, clonotype clustering and error correction. A nonparametric unseen species model with Euler transformation was used to estimate lower-bound total TCR beta diversity. The public reads were reanalyzed by TCRdb: fastp trimming at Q25, MiXCR alignment, in-frame beta chains only. Entries that share a CDR3 protein sequence are merged under the most common genes and DNA. Clone size and V and J calls follow TCRdb, not the original study. For this sample there are about 1.4 million distinct CDR3 sequences; approximately 60% appear just once. The ten largest clonotypes hold 5.5% to 8% of the sample.

Including the terminal cysteine and phenylalanine, the CDR3 comprises 14 residues. Only CDR3 DNA is held: 42 bases, read in frame from base 1. Based on the germline V gene, the CDR1 and CDR2 sequences are SNHLY and FYNNEI. Trimming takes 8 bases from V and 0 bases from J, and the germline ends sit 11 bases apart. The table lists this clonotype with a few counts. It lacks a known antigen. Base qualities were left out, and no much larger clone turns up one base away. In this chain, TRBV2 is recombined with TRBJ2-1, with TRBD2 as a weak D call on 6 bases. This TCR was recovered from a man aged 18 to 30 in good health. The sample comprised blood. At the DNA level, the sequence is TGTGCCAGCGCTAGCGAGAGCTCCTACAATGAGCAGTTCTTC. Its translation is CASASESSYNEQFF.